Listed here are 15 T cell receptor beta chains from one sample, sequenced in a study of blood T cell repertoires in COVID-19. Clones were sequenced by immunoSEQ multiplex PCR, and TCRdb holds only the in-frame ones, with some missing. The sample lists 65,000 to 70,000 clones; 60% to 80% were seen once. What was sequenced was peripheral blood. Receptors were obtained from a woman aged 55-69 years with acute or convalescent COVID-19.

V usage is TRBV5-1 and J usage is TRBJ2-7; D perhaps matches TRBD1 (5 bases). This CDR3 has 14 residues. Trimming took off 1 base at V and 6 bases at J, with 14 bases between the two ends. Germline V CDR1 and CDR2: SGHRS, YFSETQ. The CDR3, as DNA: TGCGCCAGCAGCTTGAGTCAGGGCTTCGGCGAGCAGTACTTC. As protein: CASSLSQGFGEQYF.

This chain uses TRBV5-1 with TRBJ1-4; maybe TRBD1 (5 bases). The V and J ends lost 6 bases and 8 bases respectively, with 17 bases between them. The CDR3 is made up of 14 amino acids. The germline V gene has CDR1 SGHRS and CDR2 YFSETQ. The chain's CDR3 is CASTYGGTPEKLFF. The CDR3 bases are TGCGCCAGCACCTACGGGGGGACCCCAGAAAAACTGTTTTTT. Full variable domain (remainder filled in from reference TRBV5-1 and TRBJ1-4): KAGVTQTPRYLIKTRGQQVTLSCSPISGHRSVSWYQQTPGQGLQFLFEYFSETQRNKGNFPGRFSGRQFSNSRSEMNVSTLELGDSALYLCASTYGGTPEKLFFGSGTQLSVL.

This clone was counted only a few times. The chain uses TRBV2 and TRBJ2-1; the D gene is possibly TRBD2 (7 bases). The CDR3 is 16 amino acids. Germline V gene sequence: CDR1 SNHLY, CDR2 FYNNEI. V was trimmed by 2 bases and J by 0 bases, leaving 11 bases between them. This CDR3 reads CASSERGASSYNEQFF. CDR3 bases: TGTGCCAGCAGTGAACGGGGGGCTAGCTCCTACAATGAGCAGTTCTTC.

The V gene is TRBV27, the J gene TRBJ2-3; 11 bases agree with TRBD2. The CDR3 is 16 amino acids. V lost 6 bases to trimming and J lost 4 bases; unmatched junction nucleotides: 9. CDR1 is MNHEY and CDR2 is SMNVEV in the germline V gene (reference sequence). The CDR3 sequence: CASRTLAGGFPDTQYF. The CDR3 bases are TGTGCCAGCAGGACCCTAGCGGGGGGCTTCCCAGATACGCAGTATTTT.

The genes are TRBV4-1 and TRBJ1-2; TRBD1 agrees at 8 bases. The CDR3 runs to 15 residues. V gave up 3 bases and J gave up 4 bases; unmatched junction bases: 7. CDR1 MGHRA and CDR2 YSYEKL come from the germline V gene. CDR3 sequence reads: CASSHQTGGSYGYTF. In nucleotides, the CDR3 is TGCGCCAGCAGCCACCAAACAGGGGGTAGCTATGGCTACACCTTC.

This clone was counted a single time. This chain links TRBV7-8 with TRBJ1-5; D is possibly TRBD1 (5 bases). The V end was cut by 0 bases, the J end by 6 bases, with 12 bases between. Germline-derived CDR1 and CDR2 are SGHVS and FQNEAQ. This CDR3 is built from 15 residues. CDR3 in amino acids: CASSLAAGWTQPQHF. The CDR3 nucleotides are TGTGCCAGCAGCTTAGCGGCAGGGTGGACTCAGCCCCAGCATTTT.

The genes are TRBV6-5 and TRBJ1-1; no clear D gene. The germline V gene encodes CDR1 MNHEY and CDR2 SVGAGI. The germline V and J ends were trimmed by 0 bases and 0 bases, with 11 bases remaining between them. The CDR3 contains 16 residues. The CDR3 loop is CASSYSFRQMNTEAFF. As DNA, the CDR3 is TGTGCCAGCAGTTACTCGTTCCGTCAGATGAACACTGAAGCTTTCTTT.

The chain employs TRBV7-2 and TRBJ2-3, with D possibly matching TRBD1 (5 bases). Trimming stripped 0 bases from V and 9 bases from J, with 7 bases between. The CDR3 runs to 12 residues. Germline values: CDR1 SGHTA, CDR2 FQGNSA. CDR3 DNA sequence: TGTGCCAGCAGCTTAGCGGGGCGGACGCAGTATTTT. Its translation is CASSLAGRTQYF.

This clone was detected many times. The chain recombines TRBV7-3 with TRBJ2-3; D not resolved. The V end lost 6 bases, the J end lost 2 bases, and 15 bases lay between the germline ends. The CDR3 length is 15 residues. Germline CDR1 is SGHTA and CDR2 is FQGTGA. The CDR3 coding sequence is TGTGCCAGCAGGGCCGGGTATTCCCTCACAGATACGCAGTATTTT. Residues: CASRAGYSLTDTQYF.

The V gene is TRBV9, the J gene TRBJ1-1; 8 bases agree with TRBD1. J gave up 4 bases and V 5 bases, and 4 bases lay outside the gene matches. This CDR3 contains 13 residues. Per germline, CDR1 SGDLS and CDR2 YYNGEE. The chain's CDR3 is CASRNTGGTEAFF. The CDR3 nucleotides are TGTGCCAGCAGGAATACAGGGGGCACTGAAGCTTTCTTT.

CDR3 DNA sequence: TGTGCCAGCAGTCATCGGACAGGGGGAGCTAACTATGGCTACACCTTC. It codes for CASSHRTGGANYGYTF. The rearrangement uses TRBV27 and TRBJ1-2, with 10 bases aligning to TRBD1. V gave up 5 bases and J gave up 0 bases; unmatched junction bases: 6. Germline values: CDR1 MNHEY, CDR2 SMNVEV (reference sequence). The CDR3 covers 16 residues.

To note about this clone: The same CDR3 also results from other DNA sequences found in this sample. The DNA for the CDR3 is TGCGCCAGCAGCTTGGGAGGGTCCGGGGCCAACGTCCTGACTTTC. Translating it yields CASSLGGSGANVLTF. The rearrangement uses TRBV5-1 and TRBJ2-6; the D gene is possibly TRBD2 (5 bases). In germline, CDR1 is SGHRS, CDR2 YFSETQ. The CDR3 runs to 15 residues. The V and J ends lost 0 bases and 4 bases respectively, with 8 bases between them.

This chain uses TRBV5-1 with TRBJ1-1, with a weak D call TRBD1 (5 bases). Trimming left V 0 bases short and J 1 base short, with 10 bases between. Germline V gives CDR1 SGHRS, CDR2 YFSETQ. This CDR3 has 15 residues. This CDR3 reads CASSLEWQGNTEAFF. In nucleotides, the CDR3 is TGCGCCAGCAGCTTGGAGTGGCAGGGGAACACTGAAGCTTTCTTT. Together with reference TRBV5-1 and TRBJ1-1, the CDR3 gives the full variable domain: KAGVTQTPRYLIKTRGQQVTLSCSPISGHRSVSWYQQTPGQGLQFLFEYFSETQRNKGNFPGRFSGRQFSNSRSEMNVSTLELGDSALYLCASSLEWQGNTEAFFGQGTRLTVV.

Concerning this clone itself: Other nucleotide sequences in the sample specify the same CDR3. The J gene is TRBJ1-1, the V gene TRBV3-1 (or the pseudogene TRBV3-2); possible D gene TRBD1, 6 bases. Trimming stripped 3 bases from V and 8 bases from J, with 10 bases between. CDR1 LGHDT and CDR2 YNNKEL come from the germline V gene (reference sequence). The CDR3 loop spans 12 amino acids. CDR3 in amino acids: CASSHRGTEAFF. The DNA of the CDR3 is TGTGCCAGCAGCCACCGAGGGACAGAAGCTTTCTTT.

This sequence joins TRBV3-1 (or the pseudogene TRBV3-2) and TRBJ2-3; 8 nucleotides agree with TRBD2. Per the germline V gene, CDR1 is LGHDT and CDR2 is YNNKEL (reference sequence). This CDR3 region has 16 residues. Germline trimming cut 4 bases from V and 5 bases from J; bases unmatched to any gene: 11. The chain's CDR3 is CASSPNTGGSGDTQYF. The CDR3 region has the DNA TGTGCCAGCAGCCCGAACACGGGGGGGAGTGGAGATACGCAGTATTTT.